Each of the 28 T cell receptor beta chains below was sequenced from the same sample in a study of shared clonotypes between healthy human individuals. Assay used: immunoSEQ multiplex PCR; TCRdb lists only in-frame clones, some missing. Among approximately 600,000 clones listed, 95% were seen once. CD45RO-negative, CCR7-positively selected cells formed the naive CD8 fraction, excluding terminally differentiated effector memory CD45RA+ cells. Material: naive CD8+ T cells sorted from blood. The source of these receptors is a woman aged 25-40 years in good health.

This chain uses TRBV28 with TRBJ2-1; weak D call: TRBD2 (6 bases). This CDR3 region has 16 residues. The germline gives CDR1 MDHEN, CDR2 SYDVKM. The V end lost 6 bases, the J end lost 5 bases, and 20 bases lay between the germline ends. CDR3 protein: CASRFPIGTGDNEQFF. The CDR3 DNA is TGTGCCAGCAGATTCCCCATCGGGACTGGAGACAATGAGCAGTTCTTC. Drawing the rest from reference TRBV28 and TRBJ2-1, the complete variable domain is DVKVTQSSRYLVKRTGEKVFLECVQDMDHENMFWYRQDPGLGLRLIYFSYDVKMKEKGDIPEGYSVSREKKERFSLILESASTNQTSMYLCASRFPIGTGDNEQFFGPGTRLTVL.

About this clone itself: Different DNA sequences within this sample yield the same CDR3. The V gene is TRBV5-4, the J gene TRBJ2-5, with D maybe TRBD2 (6 bases). The CDR3 has 13 amino acids. V was pared by 0 bases and J by 5 bases, with 8 bases between. The germline V gene has CDR1 SGHNT and CDR2 YYREEE (reference sequence). CDR3 protein: CASSLAAGETQYF. The CDR3 DNA follows: TGTGCCAGCAGCTTGGCGGCGGGGGAGACCCAGTACTTC.

V is TRBV10-3 and J is TRBJ1-2, with D possibly matching TRBD1 (6 bases). The V end lost 5 bases, the J end lost 2 bases, and 18 bases lay between the germline ends. Germline V gene data show CDR1 as ENHRY and CDR2 as SYGVKD. The CDR3 runs to 16 residues. Written as DNA, the CDR3 is TGTGCCATCAGTCCAGTCGGACAGACTAAGAACTATGGCTACACCTTC. Amino acids: CAISPVGQTKNYGYTF.

The V gene is TRBV27, the J gene TRBJ1-2, with a tentative D call TRBD1 (5 bases). Germline CDR1 reads MNHEY; CDR2 reads SMNVEV (reference sequence). Deletions cut 3 bases from V and 8 bases from J, with 13 bases between. This CDR3 has 13 residues. CDR3 nucleotides: TGTGCCAGCAGTTTCCTCCAGGGAAAAGGCTACACCTTC. Its translation is CASSFLQGKGYTF.

The genes are TRBV28 and TRBJ1-5, with 10 nucleotides matching TRBD1. The CDR3 contains 14 residues. The trim removed 3 bases at V and 6 bases at J, leaving 2 bases unmatched. The germline V gene has CDR1 MDHEN and CDR2 SYDVKM. DNA for the CDR3: TGTGCCAGCAGTTTGACAGGGGGCGGTCAGCCCCAGCATTTT. This codes for CASSLTGGGQPQHF.

The rearrangement uses TRBV27 and TRBJ2-6; D is ambiguous. There are 16 residues in the CDR3. Trimming removed 4 bases from V and 0 bases from J, with 10 bases in between. Germline V gene data show CDR1 as MNHEY and CDR2 as SMNVEV (reference sequence). CDR3 DNA sequence: TGTGCCAGCAGTTCTCCCCGAAACTCTGGGGCCAACGTCCTGACTTTC. It encodes CASSSPRNSGANVLTF. The whole variable domain, remainder taken from reference TRBV27 and TRBJ2-6, is EAQVTQNPRYLITVTGKKLTVTCSQNMNHEYMSWYRQDPGLGLRQIYYSMNVEVTDKGDVPEGYKVSRKEKRNFPLILESPSPNQTSLYFCASSSPRNSGANVLTFGAGSRLTVL.

This chain joins TRBV11-2 and TRBJ2-2, with 7 bases fitting TRBD1. Germline values: CDR1 SGHAT, CDR2 FQNNGV. The trim removed 5 bases at V and 6 bases at J, leaving 6 bases unmatched. The CDR3 runs 14 residues. The CDR3 nucleotides are TGTGCCAGCAGCCCCCGACAGGGATCCGGGGAGCTGTTTTTT. Its protein is CASSPRQGSGELFF.

The sample holds one count of this clone. The chain employs TRBV5-4 and TRBJ2-3, with 9 nucleotides matching TRBD2. After removal of 0 bases from V and 6 bases from J, the junction contained 20 bases not matched to a gene. The CDR3 runs 20 residues. CDR1 and CDR2 (germline): SGHNT, YYREEE (reference sequence). The CDR3 region is CASSLALGGIAGVKGDTQYF. The CDR3, as DNA: TGTGCCAGCAGCTTGGCCCTGGGCGGGATAGCGGGAGTAAAGGGGGATACGCAGTATTTT.

The CDR3: CASSPGVGAGTEAFF. In DNA form, the CDR3 reads TGTGCCAGCAGCCCAGGGGTAGGGGCTGGTACTGAAGCTTTCTTT. The V call is TRBV27, the J call TRBJ1-1; possibly TRBD1 for D (6 bases). Trimming removed 6 bases at V and 5 bases at J, with 19 bases between. CDR3 size: 15 residues. Germline V gives CDR1 MNHEY, CDR2 SMNVEV (reference sequence).

The V gene is TRBV5-6, the J gene TRBJ2-7, with D maybe TRBD2 (6 bases). Germline V CDR1 and CDR2: SGHDT, YYEEEE. V lost 8 bases and J lost 6, with 15 bases in between. CDR3 size: 12 residues. CDR3 loop: CASQEGWGEQYF. Written as DNA, the CDR3 is TGTGCCAGTCAGGAGGGCTGGGGCGAGCAGTACTTC.

The V call is TRBV9, the J call TRBJ2-5; TRBD2 agrees at 8 bases. Germline CDR1 and CDR2: SGDLS and YYNGEE. With 0 bases clipped from V and 2 bases from J, the junction kept 3 bases outside the gene matches. The length of the CDR3 is 15 residues. Written as DNA, the CDR3 is TGTGCCAGCAGCGTAGTTCCTAGCGGGCAAGAGACCCAGTACTTC. This gives the protein CASSVVPSGQETQYF.

The sample holds one count of this clone. The CDR3: CASSLGPGLAREQYF. DNA for the CDR3: TGTGCCAGCAGCTTGGGGCCGGGACTAGCACGCGAGCAGTACTTC. The chain employs TRBV27 and TRBJ2-7, with 9 bases identical to TRBD2. Germline V gives CDR1 MNHEY, CDR2 SMNVEV (reference sequence). V lost 6 bases and J lost 6; bases outside the gene matches: 12. The CDR3 is made up of 15 amino acids.

The chain links TRBV27 to TRBJ1-2; D is possibly TRBD1 (6 bases). The germline CDR1 and CDR2 sequences are MNHEY and SMNVEV (reference sequence). The CDR3 extends over 13 amino acids. Trimming took off 4 bases at V and 2 bases at J, with 8 bases between the two ends. In DNA form, the CDR3 reads TGTGCCAGCAGTTCGACAGGCAACTATGGCTACACCTTC. Amino acids: CASSSTGNYGYTF.

The rearrangement links TRBV19 to TRBJ1-2; 9 bases line up with TRBD1. V dropped 0 bases and J dropped 0; count of bases not matched to a gene: 8. This CDR3 is built from 18 residues. The germline gives CDR1 LNHDA, CDR2 SQIVND (reference sequence). CDR3 coding DNA: TGTGCCAGTAGTATAGATCTTACAGGGGGCCCCTCTAACTATGGCTACACCTTC. Residues: CASSIDLTGGPSNYGYTF.

The genes are TRBV19 and TRBJ2-1; no firm D call. CDR3 length: 14 amino acids. V lost 3 bases, J lost 3 bases, and 9 bases lay in between. The germline V gene encodes CDR1 LNHDA and CDR2 SQIVND (reference sequence). CDR3: CASSMPLVYNEQFF. The CDR3 bases are TGTGCCAGTAGTATGCCGCTAGTCTACAATGAGCAGTTCTTC.

The chain carries TRBV11-1 and TRBJ2-1; 13 positions match TRBD2. Per the germline V gene, CDR1 is SGHAT and CDR2 is FQDESV (reference sequence). This CDR3 contains 17 residues. Germline trimming cut 5 bases from V and 7 bases from J; bases unmatched to any gene: 11. The CDR3 DNA reads TGTGCCAGCAGCCCGCGGACTAGCGGGAGAGAGTTGAATGAGCAGTTCTTC. Translating it yields CASSPRTSGRELNEQFF.

This chain links TRBV27 with TRBJ1-2; D is unresolved. Germline CDR1 is MNHEY and CDR2 is SMNVEV (reference sequence). V lost 6 bases and J 4 bases, leaving 12 bases between the germline ends. This CDR3 has 13 residues. CDR3 protein: CASSLGESYGYTF. The CDR3 DNA follows: TGTGCCAGCAGCCTTGGGGAGAGCTATGGCTACACCTTC.

This clone was seen only once. The chain recombines TRBV28 with TRBJ2-2; no definite D call. The CDR3 extends over 15 amino acids. Germline V CDR1 and CDR2: MDHEN, SYDVKM. V shed 3 bases and J shed 0 bases, with 8 bases lying between them. CDR3 in DNA: TGTGCCAGCAGTTTGCACGCAACGAACACCGGGGAGCTGTTTTTT. It specifies CASSLHATNTGELFF.

The chain combines TRBV29-1 with TRBJ2-7; the match to TRBD1 covers 7 bases. CDR1 SQVTM and CDR2 ANQGSEA come from the germline V gene. Trimming cost V 4 bases and J 5 bases; bases outside gene matches: 8. This CDR3 is built from 13 residues. Here the CDR3 DNA reads TGCAGCGTTGTCGCGACAGGGATCCACGAGCAGTACTTC. It yields the protein CSVVATGIHEQYF.

The V gene is TRBV7-3, the J gene TRBJ2-3, with D perhaps matching TRBD2 (5 bases). V was shortened by 5 bases and J by 0 bases, with 12 bases between the two germline ends. The germline CDR1 and CDR2 sequences are SGHTA and FQGTGA. This CDR3 is 15 amino acids long. The chain's CDR3 is CASSPGMTSTDTQYF. DNA for the CDR3: TGTGCCAGCAGCCCGGGGATGACTAGCACAGATACGCAGTATTTT.

This sequence joins TRBV4-1 and TRBJ2-7, with 13 bases fitting TRBD2. This CDR3 comprises 14 residues. The germline gives CDR1 MGHRA, CDR2 YSYEKL. The J segment lost 5 bases and the V segment lost 5 bases, leaving 3 bases of the junction unmatched. The CDR3 sequence is CASSAGLAGDEQYF. The CDR3 DNA is TGCGCCAGCAGCGCCGGACTAGCGGGGGACGAGCAGTACTTC.

This chain joins TRBV11-2 and TRBJ2-7, with TRBD1 matching 7 bases. Per the germline V gene, CDR1 is SGHAT and CDR2 is FQNNGV. This CDR3 comprises 14 residues. Trimming at V came to 6 bases and at J to 7 bases, leaving 12 bases not matched to a gene. The CDR3 region has the DNA TGTGCCAGCAGTTCAGACAGGGACCCATGGGAGCAGTACTTC. Its translation: CASSSDRDPWEQYF. The full variable domain, with the rest looked up from reference TRBV11-2 and TRBJ2-7, is EAGVAQSPRYKIIEKRQSVAFWCNPISGHATLYWYQQILGQGPKLLIQFQNNGVVDDSQLPKDRFSAERLKGVDSTLKIQPAKLEDSAVYLCASSSDRDPWEQYFGPGTRLTVT.

This rearrangement joins TRBV27 to TRBJ1-5; D uncertain. The CDR3 runs to 17 residues. From germline, CDR1 is MNHEY and CDR2 SMNVEV (reference sequence). V was shortened by 1 base and J by 0 bases, with 13 bases between the two germline ends. In DNA, the CDR3 is TGTGCCAGCAGTTTATTTCCCCTACGACGTAGCAATCAGCCCCAGCATTTT. This sequence encodes CASSLFPLRRSNQPQHF.

The chain has TRBV7-9 and TRBJ2-5, with D perhaps matching TRBD2 (6 bases). Trimming took off 5 bases at V and 1 base at J, with 11 bases between the two ends. This CDR3 contains 14 residues. Germline CDR1 is SEHNR and CDR2 is FQNEAQ (reference sequence). DNA of the CDR3: TGTGCCAGCAGCGCTTGGGACTTCCAAGAGACCCAGTACTTC. Encoded protein: CASSAWDFQETQYF.

The chain is built from TRBV27 and TRBJ1-5, with TRBD1 as a possible D gene (5 bases). This CDR3 contains 14 residues. V gave up 0 bases and J gave up 6 bases, with 9 bases separating them. Germline V gene data show CDR1 as MNHEY and CDR2 as SMNVEV (reference sequence). The CDR3 spells CASSLSGGFQPQHF. CDR3 in DNA: TGTGCCAGCAGTTTATCCGGGGGTTTTCAGCCCCAGCATTTT.

This chain connects TRBV4-1 to TRBJ2-1, with 7 bases identical to TRBD2. Per the germline V gene, CDR1 is MGHRA and CDR2 is YSYEKL. The CDR3 spans 14 residues. Unmatched junction bases numbered 8, after V lost 3 bases and J lost 9 bases. The CDR3 coding sequence is TGCGCCAGCAGCCAGGACTCACTAGCGAGTGAGCAGTTCTTC. Translated: CASSQDSLASEQFF.

The V and J genes are TRBV11-2 and TRBJ2-3; unclear D gene. The V end lost 1 base, the J end lost 3 bases, and 14 bases lay between the germline ends. Germline CDR1 is SGHAT and CDR2 is FQNNGV. CDR3 length: 16 residues. Here the CDR3 reads CASSLVLAIETDTQYF. The CDR3 nucleotides read TGTGCCAGCAGCTTAGTTCTCGCGATTGAGACAGATACGCAGTATTTT.

The J gene is TRBJ1-1, the V gene TRBV10-3; no definite D call. The V gene's germline CDR1 is ENHRY and CDR2 SYGVKD. Trimming stripped 3 bases from V and 1 base from J, with 9 bases between. The CDR3 sequence is 14 residues long. In DNA, the CDR3 is TGTGCCATCAGTGATATGACGGGGAACACTGAAGCTTTCTTT. Residues: CAISDMTGNTEAFF.